Detailed here is one TCR beta chain. What it recognizes is unknown. The sample belongs to a study of chemoradiotherapy in HPV16-positive cancers. About the research overall: Functional T-cell assays on a couple of HPV16-positive patients' cells defined candidate HPV-specific clones and common TCR motifs.

Study-level findings and limits: For HPV16-positive patients, expanding HPV-responsive T cells associated with longer recurrence-free survival. During treatment, candidate HPV-specific clones and E7-related motifs expanded in tumor.

Here immunoSEQ multiplex PCR was the method, and the copy in TCRdb shows in-frame clones only, minus some. The profile shows 12,000 or so clones, approximately 86% of them singletons. Repertoires were sampled repeatedly during chemoradiotherapy. The source is a human donor with HPV-associated anogenital cancer. Specimen: blood, collected from a patient who underwent chemoradiotherapy.

The DNA for the CDR3 is TGTGCCAGCAGTGAAGCAGTCAGGGTATATGGCTACACCTTC. Translating gives CASSEAVRVYGYTF. V gene TRBV2 combines with J gene TRBJ1-2; D is possibly TRBD1 (5 bases). This CDR3 has 14 amino acids. Per germline, CDR1 SNHLY and CDR2 FYNNEI. V was cut by 0 bases and J by 5 bases, with 10 bases left in between.